A single T cell receptor beta chain is shown here with its context. In its sample, this clonotype was seen many times. It lacks a known antigen. No quality values exist for individual bases; no much larger clone is one base distant. The cysteine opens and the phenylalanine closes a CDR3 of 16 amino acids. The CDR3 DNA has 48 bases and is translated from base 1. V drops 0 bases and J drops 6 bases, leaving 14 bases in between. According to the germline V gene, CDR1 reads MNHEY and CDR2 reads SVGAGI. Naive CD8 T cell libraries were made from around 18,000 to 910,000 sorted cells using 10%, 30% or 50% of purified RNA. Naive CD8 T cells were FACS-sorted as CD8+CD4-CCR7+CD45RA+ on a BD FACSAria II into RLT Plus buffer. Roughly nine TCR copies' worth of Jurkat RNA were spiked into roughly 20,000-1,000,000 naive CD8 T cell samples to test detection sensitivity. Enrichment of CD8 T cells was performed with RosetteSep CD8+ T Cell Enrichment Cocktail and Ficoll-Paque, after which ACK red cell lysis was carried out.

The sample comes from a study of molecular identifiers for immune sequencing clone quantification (dated by TCRdb to the late 2010s). For the study in its entirety: For a replicate experiment, the RNA from either approximately 20,000 or 100,000 naive CD8 T cells was divided into five aliquots, and four of those aliquots went on to sequencing. The study was a methods study using CD8 T cells to benchmark molecular-identifier clustering-based TCR repertoire sequencing (MIDCIRS) and TCR RNA copy counting.

Broader findings and caveats from the paper: Even against a background of one million naive CD8 T cells, spiked-in Jurkat TCR RNA amounting to a single cell's worth was reported to be detectable. Without barcode sub-clustering, chimeric consensus sequences inflated TCR diversity; chimeras reached as high as 47%. In CMV-specific effector cells, over 98% of molecules were held by clones above 20 RNA copies, whereas under 1% of molecules were held by such clones in naive cells. Highly expanded clone sizes could be underestimated if identical TCR molecules share a barcode. The naive libraries included spiked-in Jurkat TCR RNA (roughly 11 copies' worth), and this RNA is not part of the donor repertoire. Around 2.9 recovered TCR RNA copies per cell were obtained by modeling, versus approximately 9 by digital PCR, implying a capture efficiency of about 30%.

Library prep was done by PCR. TCRdb names Illumina HiSeq 4000 as the instrument used. Bulk TCR libraries were made following a previously described method, with the TCR primers given in Table S5. The Qiagen AllPrep DNA/RNA kit was used to purify total RNA. Reads from multiple sequencing runs of the same library were pooled before analysis. The study's own analysis went as follows. Reads were retained only if the reads had an exact TCR constant sequence, and the retained reads were trimmed to 150 nt and grouped according to their 12-nt molecular barcodes. Within each barcode group, reads were sub-clustered at a 15% Levenshtein threshold, and quality-weighted consensus sequences were built per RNA molecule. Non-functional sequences were excluded, and lower-count sequences lying one edit away from another sequence were also excluded. Based on a fit of two negative binomial distributions, barcode sub-clusters having less than 20% of the maximum read count were discarded. Using fastp at Q25 and MiXCR, TCRdb reprocessed the public reads and kept productive beta chains. Every entry covers one CDR3 protein and lists the most common genes and DNA from its rows. In this record, the V and J calls reflect TCRdb's handling and not the investigators' own analysis. Within this sample are around 470,000 distinct CDR3 sequences, with around 21% of them counted one time only. Around 0.84% of the sample comes from the top ten.

The sample consisted of naive CD8+ T cells from blood, with Jurkat cell RNA spiked in. In the paper's terms, the cell subset or site label means: FACS-sorted CD8+CD4-CCR7+CD45RA+ naive T cells. This TCR was recovered from a human donor in good health. Some libraries in this study had Jurkat cell RNA spiked in. The chain joins TRBV6-5 to TRBJ2-2, and possibly TRBD2, on 5 matching bases. The CDR3 region has the sequence CASSYSPSHSAGELFF. The nucleotide sequence is given as TGTGCCAGCAGTTACTCGCCTAGCCACTCGGCCGGGGAGCTGTTTTTT.